The 10 T cell receptor beta chains in this list originate from one sample, sequenced in a study of cytomegalovirus exposure and HLA in healthy donors. Libraries were prepared by immunoSEQ multiplex PCR; TCRdb keeps only in-frame clonotypes and omits some of them. The sample shows a few hundred thousand clones, just over 85% of them seen only once. Source material: PBMCs. The receptors originated from a woman between 18 and 29 years old in good health and CMV-seronegative.

This clone was detected only a few times. The rearrangement joins TRBV18 to TRBJ2-7; possible D gene TRBD2, 6 bases. Germline CDR1 reads KGHSH; CDR2 reads LQKENI. V dropped 3 bases and J dropped 5 bases, with 11 bases sitting between them. This CDR3 is 13 amino acids long. The CDR3 loop is CASSPRSGDEQYF. CDR3 in DNA: TGTGCCAGCTCACCCCGTAGCGGAGACGAGCAGTACTTC.

The chain couples TRBV28 to TRBJ1-1; 7 bases fit TRBD1. With 7 bases clipped from V and 0 bases from J, the junction kept 5 bases outside the gene matches. The CDR3 consists of 14 residues. Germline CDR1 and CDR2: MDHEN and SYDVKM. For the CDR3, the DNA is TGTGCCAGCACCCCGGGACAGTTGAACACTGAAGCTTTCTTT. Amino acid sequence: CASTPGQLNTEAFF. The whole variable domain, filled in from reference TRBV28 and TRBJ1-1, reads DVKVTQSSRYLVKRTGEKVFLECVQDMDHENMFWYRQDPGLGLRLIYFSYDVKMKEKGDIPEGYSVSREKKERFSLILESASTNQTSMYLCASTPGQLNTEAFFGQGTRLTVV.

This clone was counted once. The chain uses TRBV7-2 and TRBJ2-7, with D possibly being TRBD1 (5 bases). The CDR3 consists of 16 residues. The germline V gene has CDR1 SGHTA and CDR2 FQGNSA. The germline V and J ends were trimmed by 5 bases and 2 bases, with 19 bases remaining between them. The CDR3 DNA reads TGTGCCAGCAGCAAACCCTACAAGGGGTCAACCTACGAGCAGTACTTC. It codes for CASSKPYKGSTYEQYF.

The rearrangement joins TRBV9 to TRBJ1-6, with D hard to call. The CDR3 has 15 amino acids. Germline V gene data show CDR1 as SGDLS and CDR2 as YYNGEE. V lost 0 bases and J 2 bases, leaving 6 bases between the germline ends. The CDR3 bases are TGTGCCAGCAGCGTAGGTGCAGCCTATAATTCACCCCTCCACTTT. Protein sequence: CASSVGAAYNSPLHF.

This clone was seen only once. The chain has TRBV5-1 and TRBJ2-3; D might be TRBD2 (6 bases). The germline V gene encodes CDR1 SGHRS and CDR2 YFSETQ. The CDR3 has 12 residues. Trimming removed 4 bases at V and 3 bases at J, with 6 bases between. The CDR3: CASSGGTDTQYF. In DNA, the CDR3 is TGCGCCAGCAGCGGGGGGACAGATACGCAGTATTTT.

The genes are TRBV5-1 and TRBJ2-6, with 9 bases fitting TRBD1. Trimming at V came to 4 bases and at J to 0 bases, leaving 5 bases not matched to a gene. Germline CDR1 reads SGHRS; CDR2 reads YFSETQ. The CDR3 covers 17 residues. CDR3 residues: CASSHGQGSSGANVLTF. CDR3 nucleotide sequence: TGCGCCAGCAGCCACGGACAGGGGAGCTCTGGGGCCAACGTCCTGACTTTC. Full variable domain (rest looked up from reference TRBV5-1 and TRBJ2-6): KAGVTQTPRYLIKTRGQQVTLSCSPISGHRSVSWYQQTPGQGLQFLFEYFSETQRNKGNFPGRFSGRQFSNSRSEMNVSTLELGDSALYLCASSHGQGSSGANVLTFGAGSRLTVL.

The J gene is TRBJ1-4, the V gene TRBV6-6; unclear D gene. Germline V CDR1 and CDR2: MNHNY, SVGAGI (reference sequence). The CDR3 contains 12 residues. Trimming removed 2 bases at V and 4 bases at J, with 2 bases between. The CDR3 DNA reads as TGTGCCAGCAGTTACCGTAATGAAAAACTGTTTTTT. Translating gives CASSYRNEKLFF.

This chain connects TRBV18 to TRBJ2-1; 7 nucleotides match TRBD2. Germline V gives CDR1 KGHSH, CDR2 LQKENI. The CDR3 is made up of 18 amino acids. With V trimmed by 4 bases and J by 0 bases, 12 bases remained unmatched. The CDR3 region has the DNA TGTGCCAGCTCACAGGTCCCCCCAGCGGGAAGCTCCTACAATGAGCAGTTCTTC. Its protein product is CASSQVPPAGSSYNEQFF.

This chain links TRBV5-1 with TRBJ1-4; TRBD1 matches at 7 bases. The V gene end was trimmed by 2 bases and the J gene end by 5 bases; junction bases not matched to a gene: 6. Germline CDR1 reads SGHRS; CDR2 reads YFSETQ. The length of the CDR3 is 15 residues. Here the CDR3 DNA reads TGCGCCAGCAGCTTAGGGGGACAGAGGAATGAAAAACTGTTTTTT. Protein product: CASSLGGQRNEKLFF.

The J gene is TRBJ1-1, the V gene TRBV18, with 7 positions matching TRBD1. Germline-derived CDR1 and CDR2 are KGHSH and LQKENI. The CDR3 runs 14 residues. The J segment lost 5 bases and the V segment lost 6 bases, leaving 9 bases of the junction unmatched. The DNA for the CDR3 is TGTGCCAGCTCCCCTGGGGGCAGGGGGACTGAAGCTTTCTTT. It codes for CASSPGGRGTEAFF.